The sequence of this T cell receptor beta chain was determined in a study of blood T cell repertoires in COVID-19. The overall study: Donors in the United States, Italy and Spain gave samples during acute or convalescent COVID-19.

V lost 1 base and J lost 0, with 4 bases in between. CDR1 is SGHAT, CDR2 FQNNGV, per germline. This CDR3 is built from 14 residues. Using immunoSEQ multiplex PCR, the repertoire was profiled, and TCRdb retains in-frame clones only, with some absent. Of around 120,000 clones in the sample, about nine tenths are singletons; the top ten hold roughly 8.2%. This rearrangement joins TRBV11-2 to TRBJ1-5; D remains unclear. What was sequenced was peripheral blood. The origin of this receptor is a human donor in a cohort sampled during active COVID-19. The CDR3 reads CASSLAGSNQPQHF. CDR3 nucleotide sequence: TGTGCCAGCAGCTTAGCGGGTAGCAATCAGCCCCAGCATTTT.